The next 13 T cell receptor beta chains were all read from a single sample in a study of blood T cell repertoires in COVID-19. TCRdb's table, derived via immunoSEQ multiplex PCR, lists solely in-frame clones and lacks some. The sample lists a few hundred thousand clones; roughly 84% were seen once. Material for sequencing was peripheral blood. Receptors originate from a woman in her 40s who had recovered from COVID-19.

V is TRBV7-8 and J is TRBJ2-1; the match to TRBD2 covers 10 bases. V gave up 5 bases and J gave up 7 bases; unmatched junction bases: 17. The CDR3 contains 18 residues. Germline CDR1 reads SGHVS; CDR2 reads FQNEAQ. The CDR3 loop is CASSLLTLAGVTKNEQFF. The CDR3 nucleotides read TGTGCCAGCAGCCTGCTAACTCTAGCGGGGGTGACTAAAAATGAGCAGTTCTTC.

The chain combines TRBV6-6 with TRBJ2-5; TRBD1 matches 9 bases. The germline gives CDR1 MNHNY, CDR2 SVGAGI (reference sequence). The V segment lost 8 bases and the J segment 2 bases; nucleotides outside the gene matches: 9. This CDR3 comprises 15 residues. In DNA, the CDR3 is TGTGCCAGCGAAACAGGGGGCTTAGGTCAAGAGACCCAGTACTTC. It translates to CASETGGLGQETQYF.

This sequence joins TRBV10-1 and TRBJ1-5; weak D call: TRBD1 (6 bases). The CDR3 totals 14 residues. Germline V CDR1 and CDR2: WNHNN, SYGVQD (reference sequence). V gave up 5 bases and J gave up 6 bases, with 14 bases separating them. CDR3 sequence reads: CASSNIRGFQPQHF. The CDR3 DNA reads as TGCGCCAGCAGTAATATAAGGGGGTTTCAGCCCCAGCATTTT.

Only a few counts were recorded for this clone. The rearrangement links TRBV5-1 to TRBJ2-1; 10 nucleotides agree with TRBD2. CDR3 length equals 13 residues. J lost 7 bases, V lost 9 bases, and 7 bases had no gene match. The germline gives CDR1 SGHRS, CDR2 YFSETQ. The CDR3 here is CATSGGAANEQFF. The CDR3 DNA reads TGCGCCACGAGCGGGGGGGCCGCAAATGAGCAGTTCTTC.

The chain employs TRBV13 and TRBJ2-7; D is unclear. In germline, CDR1 is PRHDT, CDR2 FYEKMQ (reference sequence). CDR3 length: 11 residues. Trimming cost V 5 bases and J 6 bases, with 8 bases left between them. This CDR3 reads CASSVRVEQYF. CDR3 in DNA: TGTGCCAGCAGCGTAAGAGTCGAGCAGTACTTC.

The chain carries TRBV19 and TRBJ2-2; D possibly corresponds to TRBD2 (6 bases). The CDR3 contains 15 residues. Trimming stripped 6 bases from V and 5 bases from J, with 16 bases between. Per the germline V gene, CDR1 is LNHDA and CDR2 is SQIVND (reference sequence). CDR3 protein: CASRGLTRLTGELFF. In DNA form, the CDR3 reads TGTGCCAGTAGAGGCCTGACTAGACTTACCGGGGAGCTGTTTTTT.

This clone showed up just once. The J gene is TRBJ1-4, the V gene TRBV4-3, with 7 bases fitting TRBD1. The CDR3 runs 15 residues. Per the germline V gene, CDR1 is LGHNA and CDR2 is YSLEER. With 0 bases clipped from V and 7 bases from J, the junction kept 5 bases outside the gene matches. As DNA, the CDR3 is TGCGCCAGCAGCCAAGACTGGTCAGGGGGTGAAAAACTGTTTTTT. This codes for CASSQDWSGGEKLFF.

This chain joins TRBV5-1 and TRBJ2-7; 12 bases align to TRBD1. Germline V gene lookup returns CDR1 SGHRS and CDR2 YFSETQ. J lost 6 bases, V lost 4 bases, and 5 bases had no gene match. The CDR3 spans 14 residues. The CDR3 region has the DNA TGCGCCAGCAGCAGGGGACAGGGGGCGGGCGAGCAGTACTTC. This sequence encodes CASSRGQGAGEQYF. Full variable domain (missing parts from reference TRBV5-1 and TRBJ2-7): KAGVTQTPRYLIKTRGQQVTLSCSPISGHRSVSWYQQTPGQGLQFLFEYFSETQRNKGNFPGRFSGRQFSNSRSEMNVSTLELGDSALYLCASSRGQGAGEQYFGPGTRLTVT.

This clone has more than one count but fewer than ten. V is TRBV6-2 or TRBV6-3 and J is TRBJ1-1; possibly TRBD1 for D (5 bases). Germline CDR1 and CDR2: MNHEY and SVGEGT. This CDR3 region has 17 residues. Trimming removed 6 bases from V and 3 bases from J, with 23 bases in between. CDR3 DNA: TGTGCCAGCAGCCCCCCTACACAGGAAATGGGATACACTGAAGCTTTCTTT. Amino acid sequence: CASSPPTQEMGYTEAFF.

The chain has TRBV7-8 and TRBJ1-5, with D possibly being TRBD1 (5 bases). CDR1 SGHVS and CDR2 FQNEAQ come from the germline V gene. The CDR3 covers 16 residues. Deletions cut 2 bases from V and 0 bases from J, with 11 bases between. The CDR3 DNA follows: TGTGCCAGCAGCTTACTTAGCAGGGATAGCAATCAGCCCCAGCATTTT. Protein product: CASSLLSRDSNQPQHF. Using reference TRBV7-8 and TRBJ1-5 for the parts outside the CDR3, the full variable domain is GAGVSQSPRYKVAKRGQDVALRCDPISGHVSLFWYQQALGQGPEFLTYFQNEAQLDKSGLPSDRFFAERPEGSVSTLKIQRTQQEDSAVYLCASSLLSRDSNQPQHFGDGTRLSIL.

The chain links TRBV24-1 to TRBJ2-7, with 9 bases identical to TRBD1. Germline V gene lookup returns CDR1 KGHDR and CDR2 SFDVKD. The CDR3 consists of 16 residues. The V segment lost 3 bases and the J segment 1 base; nucleotides outside the gene matches: 6. CDR3 DNA: TGTGCCACCAGTGATCCCCGGGACAGGGTATCCTACGAGCAGTACTTC. Its protein product is CATSDPRDRVSYEQYF.

The chain joins TRBV9 to TRBJ2-6, with a tentative D call TRBD2 (5 bases). Germline CDR1 and CDR2: SGDLS and YYNGEE. The germline V and J ends were trimmed by 0 bases and 0 bases, with 10 bases remaining between them. The CDR3 runs 17 residues. The CDR3 bases are TGTGCCAGCAGCGTAGTCGGAGGCCGCTCTGGGGCCAACGTCCTGACTTTC. It codes for CASSVVGGRSGANVLTF.

The sample holds one count of this clone. This chain uses TRBV27 with TRBJ1-2; D uncertain. Germline CDR1 and CDR2: MNHEY and SMNVEV (reference sequence). CDR3 size: 13 residues. Trimming pared 5 bases from V and 0 bases from J, leaving 7 bases between. Here the CDR3 reads CASSVRANYGYTF. The CDR3 bases are TGTGCCAGCAGTGTAAGAGCTAACTATGGCTACACCTTC.